A single sample is the source of the 21 T cell receptor beta chains below, sequenced in a study of cytomegalovirus exposure and HLA in healthy donors. The PCR was carried out with 60 Vbeta primers and 13 Jbeta primers. This table comes from immunoSEQ multiplex PCR, and its TCRdb copy is limited to in-frame clones, with some not included. The table lists some 190,000 clones, around 87% of them singletons, with roughly 1.8% in the top ten. The sequenced sample consisted of PBMCs. The receptors originated from a woman between 18 and 30 years old in good health and CMV-seronegative.

The chain recombines TRBV27 with TRBJ2-1; TRBD1 matches at 9 bases. Unmatched junction bases numbered 2, after V lost 2 bases and J lost 3 bases. CDR1 and CDR2 from the germline V gene are MNHEY and SMNVEV (reference sequence). The CDR3 length is 15 residues. The CDR3: CASSLGTGNYNEQFF. The CDR3 region has the DNA TGTGCCAGCAGTTTAGGGACAGGGAACTACAATGAGCAGTTCTTC.

V gene TRBV9 combines with J gene TRBJ2-7; 8 bases are shared with TRBD2. The CDR3 spans 14 residues. Looked up from germline, CDR1 is SGDLS and CDR2 is YYNGEE. The V gene end was trimmed by 3 bases and the J gene end by 3 bases; junction bases not matched to a gene: 5. For the CDR3, the DNA is TGTGCCAGCAGCGAAACCGGGACTAGCTACGAGCAGTACTTC. Protein: CASSETGTSYEQYF.

The rearrangement links TRBV19 to TRBJ2-1; D is undetermined. The CDR3 runs to 15 residues. V lost 1 base and J 3 bases, leaving 10 bases between the germline ends. The germline V gene encodes CDR1 LNHDA and CDR2 SQIVND (reference sequence). The CDR3 DNA reads TGTGCCAGTAGTATAGTGTCGTCTGTCTACAATGAGCAGTTCTTC. Protein sequence: CASSIVSSVYNEQFF.

This clone has more than one count but fewer than ten. The chain couples TRBV5-4 to TRBJ1-1, with a possible D match to TRBD1 (6 bases). The CDR3 sequence is 14 residues long. V lost 2 bases and J 7 bases, leaving 15 bases between the germline ends. CDR1 is SGHNT and CDR2 is YYREEE in the germline V gene (reference sequence). CDR3 nucleotides: TGTGCCAGCAGCTTAGGCCTGAACAGGGATGAAGCTTTCTTT. Translated, it gives CASSLGLNRDEAFF.

The chain links TRBV28 to TRBJ1-1, with 7 positions matching TRBD1. Looked up from germline, CDR1 is MDHEN and CDR2 is SYDVKM. After removal of 6 bases from V and 0 bases from J, the junction contained 7 bases not matched to a gene. CDR3 length: 15 amino acids. CDR3 DNA: TGTGCCAGCAGATCCCAGACAGGGTTGAACACTGAAGCTTTCTTT. Its protein product is CASRSQTGLNTEAFF.

This clone is a singleton in its sample. The chain combines TRBV7-3 with TRBJ1-1; the D gene is possibly TRBD1 (6 bases). Trimming removed 5 bases at V and 0 bases at J, with 7 bases between. CDR1 and CDR2 from the germline V gene are SGHTA and FQGTGA. The CDR3 has 13 amino acids. As DNA, the CDR3 is TGTGCCAGCAGCCGACAGGTGAACACTGAAGCTTTCTTT. It specifies CASSRQVNTEAFF.

V usage is TRBV9 and J usage is TRBJ2-1; no clear D gene. V dropped 3 bases and J dropped 0 bases, with 7 bases sitting between them. Germline CDR1 reads SGDLS; CDR2 reads YYNGEE. CDR3 length: 14 amino acids. The DNA for the CDR3 is TGTGCCAGCAGCGAGAGGAGCTCCTACAATGAGCAGTTCTTC. Encoded protein: CASSERSSYNEQFF.

V gene TRBV2 combines with J gene TRBJ1-5; D remains unclear. Germline assignment: CDR1 SNHLY and CDR2 FYNNEI. Trimming pared 8 bases from V and 5 bases from J, leaving 16 bases between. The CDR3 is 14 residues long. The CDR3 nucleotides are TGTGCCAGCTCCCCCGTTAGTCCTGATCAGCCCCAGCATTTT. It translates to CASSPVSPDQPQHF.

The gene calls are TRBV15 and TRBJ2-2, with TRBD1 matching over 7 bases. The trim removed 1 base at V and 0 bases at J, leaving 5 bases unmatched. This CDR3 comprises 17 residues. Looked up from germline, CDR1 is LNHNV and CDR2 is YYDKDF (reference sequence). The CDR3 loop is CATSRGGTEPNTGELFF. CDR3 DNA sequence: TGTGCCACCAGCAGAGGGGGGACAGAGCCGAACACCGGGGAGCTGTTTTTT.

The V call is TRBV10-1, the J call TRBJ1-6; the D gene is possibly TRBD1 (6 bases). CDR1 and CDR2 (germline): WNHNN, SYGVQD (reference sequence). The CDR3 is 17 amino acids. Trimming left V 2 bases short and J 7 bases short, with 18 bases between. The CDR3 spells CASSEAAQGMTNSPLHF. CDR3 in DNA: TGCGCCAGCAGTGAGGCGGCCCAGGGGATGACGAATTCACCCCTCCACTTT.

This chain uses TRBV19 with TRBJ1-5, with 8 bases lining up with TRBD1. Germline values: CDR1 LNHDA, CDR2 SQIVND (reference sequence). The CDR3 contains 16 residues. Trimming cost V 7 bases and J 1 base; bases outside gene matches: 9. The CDR3 here is CASTDTGGRSNQPQHF. The CDR3 coding sequence is TGTGCCAGTACTGACACAGGGGGAAGGAGCAATCAGCCCCAGCATTTT.

The genes are TRBV11-1 and TRBJ2-5; no firm D call. Germline lookup yields CDR1 SGHAT and CDR2 FQDESV (reference sequence). Between the trimmed V and J ends, which lost 5 bases and 4 bases, there was a span of 14 bases. This CDR3 contains 14 residues. CDR3: CASSPVAGSETQYF. CDR3 DNA: TGTGCCAGCAGCCCCGTAGCTGGGTCAGAGACCCAGTACTTC.

The chain links TRBV5-4 to TRBJ1-1; D possibly corresponds to TRBD1 (6 bases). V lost 4 bases and J 0 bases, leaving 10 bases between the germline ends. The CDR3 totals 14 residues. The germline gives CDR1 SGHNT, CDR2 YYREEE (reference sequence). CDR3 residues: CASSPDRLNTEAFF. The CDR3 DNA is TGTGCCAGCAGCCCGGACAGACTGAACACTGAAGCTTTCTTT.

This clone occurred once. The chain recombines TRBV7-9 with TRBJ2-1; TRBD2 aligns across 9 bases. CDR3 length: 15 amino acids. After removal of 1 base from V and 7 bases from J, the junction contained 5 bases not matched to a gene. Germline lookup yields CDR1 SEHNR and CDR2 FQNEAQ (reference sequence). CDR3 loop: CASSLVATSGNEQFF. The CDR3 coding sequence is TGTGCCAGCAGCTTAGTAGCGACTAGCGGTAATGAGCAGTTCTTC.

This clone was seen more than once but under ten times. The chain employs TRBV7-2 and TRBJ1-3; D gene uncertain. The CDR3 is made up of 15 amino acids. CDR1 and CDR2 (germline): SGHTA, FQGNSA. V was cut by 1 base and J by 4 bases, with 11 bases left in between. CDR3 residues: CASSLVRVAGNTIYF. CDR3 DNA: TGTGCCAGCAGCTTAGTTAGGGTAGCGGGAAACACCATATATTTT.

This sequence joins TRBV6-1 and TRBJ1-6; a possible D gene is TRBD1 (6 bases). The CDR3 has 16 amino acids. Germline values: CDR1 MNHNS, CDR2 SASEGT. V was shortened by 3 bases and J by 7 bases, with 16 bases between the two germline ends. CDR3 residues: CASSDTRTAQNSPLHF. DNA of the CDR3: TGTGCCAGCAGTGACACCCGGACAGCCCAAAATTCACCCCTCCACTTT.

The rearrangement joins TRBV5-1 to TRBJ2-7; tentatively, D is TRBD2 (6 bases). With 4 bases removed from V and 0 bases from J, the gap between germline ends came to 11 bases. There are 14 residues in the CDR3. CDR1 is SGHRS and CDR2 is YFSETQ in the germline V gene. CDR3 DNA sequence: TGCGCCAGCAGCCCAATGACTAGCTCCTACGAGCAGTACTTC. It is translated as CASSPMTSSYEQYF.

The V call is TRBV2, the J call TRBJ1-2, with 7 bases lining up with TRBD1. This CDR3 has 15 amino acids. With 3 bases clipped from V and 3 bases from J, the junction kept 7 bases outside the gene matches. Germline V gene sequence: CDR1 SNHLY, CDR2 FYNNEI. The CDR3 loop reads CASSDQGQADYGYTF. The CDR3 nucleotides are TGTGCCAGCAGTGATCAAGGACAGGCTGACTATGGCTACACCTTC.

This CDR3 reads CASARQDQPQHF. For the CDR3, the DNA is TGTGCCAGCGCCAGACAGGATCAGCCCCAGCATTTT. The chain couples TRBV2 to TRBJ1-5, with D tentatively TRBD1 (6 bases). V was shortened by 8 bases and J by 5 bases, with 10 bases between the two germline ends. The CDR3 is 12 amino acids. Germline assignment: CDR1 SNHLY and CDR2 FYNNEI.

The chain employs TRBV18 and TRBJ2-5; D possibly corresponds to TRBD1 (5 bases). The CDR3 sequence is 14 residues long. From germline, CDR1 is KGHSH and CDR2 LQKENI. V gave up 4 bases and J gave up 5 bases, with 14 bases separating them. The CDR3 DNA follows: TGTGCCAGCTCACTGGCAGGGCAAGGGGAGACCCAGTACTTC. Its translation: CASSLAGQGETQYF.

This clone has only one observation. The gene calls are TRBV5-6 and TRBJ2-5; D remains ambiguous. Germline V gene sequence: CDR1 SGHDT, CDR2 YYEEEE. This CDR3 contains 13 residues. Deletions cut 1 base from V and 2 bases from J, with 6 bases between. The CDR3 DNA sequence: TGTGCCAGCAGCTTGTTACAGCAAGAGACCCAGTACTTC. Amino acid sequence: CASSLLQQETQYF. The full variable domain, completed using reference TRBV5-6 and TRBJ2-5, is DAGVTQSPTHLIKTRGQQVTLRCSPKSGHDTVSWYQQALGQGPQFIFQYYEEEERQRGNFPDRFSGHQFPNYSSELNVNALLLGDSALYLCASSLLQQETQYFGPGTRLLVL.